The sequence of this T cell receptor beta chain was determined in a study of blood T cells in healthy people across ages. Overall study results and limits: The lack of PBMC sorting stopped any conclusive naive versus antigen-experienced comparison. Across samples, TCR beta diversity tracked strongly with naive T cell percentage.

This clonotype was seen only once. The antigen remains undetermined. The CDR3 totals 12 residues. Germline V gene lookup returns CDR1 KGHSH and CDR2 LQKENI. Deletions cut 3 bases from V and 8 bases from J, with 8 bases between. The second PCR ran about 6 to 11 cycles with a sample-barcoded 5' primer and J-beta primers. TCRdb redid the calling of the 5' RACE reads with MiXCR, one entry per CDR3 protein. The sample records 750,000 to 950,000 distinct CDR3 sequences, about 53% being singletons. The sample, about 9.2 milliliters of peripheral blood, was drawn from each donor. This sequence originates from a man older than 75 in good health. The J gene is TRBJ2-1, the V gene TRBV18; D not certain. The source material was blood. Written as DNA, the CDR3 is TGTGCCAGCTCACCGATCTCAGATGAGCAGTTCTTC. This sequence encodes CASSPISDEQFF.